This T cell receptor beta chain derives from a study of shared clonotypes between healthy human individuals. Germline lookup yields CDR1 MNHEY and CDR2 SMNVEV (reference sequence). Trimming cost V 6 bases and J 0 bases, with 13 bases left between them. This CDR3 is built from 15 residues. Authors' methods: ImmunoSEQ output held junction-only sequences without quality scores, so filtering differed. TCRdb keeps only in-frame clones here, not all; method: immunoSEQ multiplex PCR. The V and J calls and clone size are taken from that table; D and trimming were inferred from the DNA. The sample has 520,000 or so clones, approximately 85% seen once.

Source material: PBMCs. The chain combines TRBV27 with TRBJ2-3; maybe TRBD2 (6 bases). The sequence came from a woman in her thirties or forties in good health. Some clones in this sample may be carry-over from other donors' samples. The CDR3: CASSHSGRSTDTQYF. The CDR3 DNA sequence: TGTGCCAGCAGCCATAGCGGAAGGAGCACAGATACGCAGTATTTT.